What follows is one TCR beta chain and its context. Profiled with immunoSEQ multiplex PCR; TCRdb holds only in-frame clones, not every one. The profile shows 150,000 to 200,000 clones, more than 75% of them singletons. The germline V gene has CDR1 SGHAT and CDR2 FQNNGV. V was shortened by 4 bases and J by 11 bases, with 21 bases between the two germline ends. The CDR3 runs to 14 residues. This specimen belongs to a study of cytomegalovirus exposure and HLA in healthy donors. The J gene is TRBJ2-7, the V gene TRBV11-2, with a weak D call TRBD2 (7 bases). Source material: PBMCs. The TCR comes from a man between 18 and 35 years old in good health and CMV-seropositive. CDR3 DNA: TGTGCCAGCAGCTCCCTGAGGGGGGGGCCTAGGGAGTACTTC. Encoded protein: CASSSLRGGPREYF.